The clone carrying this T cell receptor beta chain came up many times. The data stem from a study of CD8 T cells in ankylosing spondylitis. One entry per CDR3 protein results from TCRdb running MiXCR on the 5' RACE reads. In the table there are a few hundred thousand distinct CDR3 sequences, 11% of which are singletons. V lost 0 bases, J lost 3 bases, and 18 bases stayed unmatched. Looked up from germline, CDR1 is DFQATT and CDR2 is SNEGSKA (reference sequence). The CDR3 extends over 20 amino acids. The clonotype comes from a female donor with ankylosing spondylitis or in good health (not recorded which). This chain connects TRBV20-1 to TRBJ1-5, with 9 bases identical to TRBD1. The material sequenced was blood, either unsorted or a sorted T cell fraction (not recorded which). CDR3 amino acids: CSARDPRPGQGSLNNQPQHF. In nucleotides, the CDR3 is TGCAGTGCTAGAGACCCTCGGCCGGGACAGGGAAGTCTCAACAATCAGCCCCAGCATTTT.